A single sample gave rise to the 12 T cell receptor beta chains below, sequenced in a study of blood T cell repertoires in COVID-19. Generated by immunoSEQ multiplex PCR, the TCRdb table keeps only in-frame clones and is missing some. This sample has approximately 440,000 clones, with about nine tenths found just once. The sample consisted of PBMCs or T cells enriched from blood (not recorded which). Source of these receptors: a woman under 30 who had recovered from COVID-19.

This chain links TRBV2 with TRBJ2-7; 8 nucleotides align to TRBD2. CDR3 length: 15 amino acids. Germline V gene data show CDR1 as SNHLY and CDR2 as FYNNEI. Unmatched junction bases numbered 7, after V lost 5 bases and J lost 1 base. CDR3 coding DNA: TGTGCCAGCAGTTTATCGCTAGCGGGTTCCTACGAGCAGTACTTC. Translated, it gives CASSLSLAGSYEQYF.

This chain connects TRBV6-5 to TRBJ1-2; no clear D. Germline CDR1 is MNHEY and CDR2 is SVGAGI. This CDR3 comprises 14 residues. Trimming pared 5 bases from V and 7 bases from J, leaving 17 bases between. The CDR3 region has the DNA TGTGCCAGCAGTCTCAGAGACCGGACTTCTGGCTACACCTTC. Its protein is CASSLRDRTSGYTF.

The V gene is TRBV18, the J gene TRBJ1-4, with D uncertain. The germline CDR1 and CDR2 sequences are KGHSH and LQKENI. The germline V and J ends were trimmed by 8 bases and 0 bases, with 13 bases remaining between them. This CDR3 is 15 amino acids long. This CDR3 is CASRPSLATNEKLFF. The CDR3, as DNA: TGTGCCAGCCGTCCTTCGCTAGCAACTAATGAAAAACTGTTTTTT.

The chain recombines TRBV2 with TRBJ1-4; no reliable D call. This CDR3 has 12 amino acids. Germline V lookup: CDR1 SNHLY, CDR2 FYNNEI. Trimming stripped 4 bases from V and 8 bases from J, with 8 bases between. The CDR3, as DNA: TGTGCCAGCAGTGCGATCGCGGAAAAACTGTTTTTT. Amino acid sequence: CASSAIAEKLFF.

The V gene is TRBV29-1, the J gene TRBJ1-1; 7 nucleotides align to TRBD1. Germline V gene lookup returns CDR1 SQVTM and CDR2 ANQGSEA. With 4 bases clipped from V and 1 base from J, the junction kept 6 bases outside the gene matches. The length of the CDR3 is 14 residues. CDR3 in amino acids: CSVVVQGTNTEAFF. CDR3 nucleotide sequence: TGCAGCGTTGTCGTACAGGGGACGAACACTGAAGCTTTCTTT.

This rearrangement joins TRBV7-9 to TRBJ2-3; TRBD2 might be the D (6 bases). Per germline, CDR1 SEHNR and CDR2 FQNEAQ (reference sequence). Between the trimmed V and J ends, which lost 1 base and 0 bases, there was a span of 11 bases. The CDR3 extends over 16 amino acids. CDR3 DNA sequence: TGTGCCAGCAGCTTAGACGGGGGAGCTAGCACAGATACGCAGTATTTT. This codes for CASSLDGGASTDTQYF.

Regarding this clone: This sample includes further DNA sequences coding for the same CDR3. CDR3 protein: CASSLGGGLTEAFF. CDR3 DNA sequence: TGTGCCAGCAGTTTAGGAGGGGGCTTGACTGAAGCTTTCTTT. The rearrangement uses TRBV27 and TRBJ1-1; TRBD1 agrees at 7 bases. This CDR3 region has 14 residues. Losses at the gene ends were 2 bases for V and 5 bases for J; bases not matched to a gene: 5. Germline V CDR1 and CDR2: MNHEY, SMNVEV (reference sequence).

The V gene is TRBV12-3 or TRBV12-4, the J gene TRBJ1-5, with 7 bases aligning to TRBD1. The CDR3 length is 13 residues. J was trimmed by 6 bases and V by 6 bases; bases with no gene match: 5. The CDR3 loop is CASSPGGSQPQHF. The CDR3 DNA reads TGTGCCAGCAGCCCAGGGGGGAGTCAGCCCCAGCATTTT.

The V and J genes are TRBV6-5 and TRBJ1-3; no clear D. The V end lost 5 bases, the J end lost 0 bases, and 5 bases lay between the germline ends. The CDR3 spans 13 residues. The germline V gene encodes CDR1 MNHEY and CDR2 SVGAGI. The CDR3 loop is CASSPFSGNTIYF. The CDR3 DNA follows: TGTGCCAGCAGTCCGTTCTCTGGAAACACCATATATTTT.

CDR3 bases: TGCGCCAGCAGTTCAGGGGGAGATACGCAGTATTTT. It codes for CASSSGGDTQYF. The rearrangement links TRBV10-1 to TRBJ2-3, with 7 bases lining up with TRBD1. The germline V gene encodes CDR1 WNHNN and CDR2 SYGVQD (reference sequence). The CDR3 sequence is 12 residues long. V was clipped by 5 bases and J by 5 bases; unmatched bases: 1.

This chain uses TRBV5-4 with TRBJ2-1, with D perhaps matching TRBD2 (5 bases). This CDR3 is 15 amino acids long. From germline, CDR1 is SGHNT and CDR2 YYREEE (reference sequence). V was clipped by 0 bases and J by 0 bases, with 7 bases between them. The CDR3 bases are TGTGCCAGCAGCTTGGCCGGGGACTCCTACAATGAGCAGTTCTTC. Its translation is CASSLAGDSYNEQFF.

The rearrangement joins TRBV6-6 to TRBJ1-1, with 10 bases matching TRBD1. The CDR3 is 14 residues long. CDR1 MNHNY and CDR2 SVGAGI come from the germline V gene (reference sequence). The junction had 12 bases not matched to a gene; V was cut back by 6 bases and J by 11 bases. Written as DNA, the CDR3 is TGTGCCAGCAGCGTGACAGGGGGCGAGGGAGGCGCTTTCTTT. This codes for CASSVTGGEGGAFF.